One sample yielded the 4 T cell receptor beta chains listed below, sequenced in a study of long-term antiretroviral therapy in people with HIV. It was version v3.0 of the immunoSEQ assay that was run at survey level. The method was immunoSEQ multiplex PCR; TCRdb's version includes in-frame clones alone and lacks a portion of them. The sample includes about 25,000 clones, approximately 86% of them seen just once. The sequences come from unsorted PBMCs, collected 1.9 years after starting antiretroviral therapy. The receptors were sampled from a woman aged 25 to 39 with HIV.

The CDR3 is CASSFTASNYGYTF. In DNA, the CDR3 is TGTGCCAGCAGCTTTACAGCTTCTAACTATGGCTACACCTTC. The gene calls are TRBV2 and TRBJ1-2; D gene uncertain. The V gene's germline CDR1 is SNHLY and CDR2 FYNNEI. Trimming removed 6 bases at V and 0 bases at J, with 11 bases between. The CDR3 contains 14 residues.

The rearrangement uses TRBV2 and TRBJ1-1; a possible D gene is TRBD1 (6 bases). CDR3 size: 13 residues. Germline V gives CDR1 SNHLY, CDR2 FYNNEI. The V end was cut by 4 bases, the J end by 1 base, with 7 bases between. The CDR3 DNA follows: TGTGCCAGCAGTGTGACAGGGAACACTGAAGCTTTCTTT. It is translated as CASSVTGNTEAFF.

J is TRBJ1-5 and V is TRBV10-3; D unclear. This CDR3 contains 14 residues. Germline CDR1 is ENHRY and CDR2 is SYGVKD. V was shortened by 3 bases and J by 2 bases, with 8 bases between the two germline ends. In DNA form, the CDR3 reads TGTGCCATCAGTGACCCGGTAGGCAATCAGCCCCAGCATTTT. This encodes CAISDPVGNQPQHF.

In nucleotides, the CDR3 is TGTGCCAGCAGCTCCCCTCGACGGACAGCCAAAAACATTCAGTACTTC. This encodes CASSSPRRTAKNIQYF. The chain carries TRBV7-2 and TRBJ2-4, with D uncertain. The germline gives CDR1 SGHTA, CDR2 FQGNSA. V lost 4 bases, J lost 0 bases, and 13 bases lay in between. The length of the CDR3 is 16 residues.